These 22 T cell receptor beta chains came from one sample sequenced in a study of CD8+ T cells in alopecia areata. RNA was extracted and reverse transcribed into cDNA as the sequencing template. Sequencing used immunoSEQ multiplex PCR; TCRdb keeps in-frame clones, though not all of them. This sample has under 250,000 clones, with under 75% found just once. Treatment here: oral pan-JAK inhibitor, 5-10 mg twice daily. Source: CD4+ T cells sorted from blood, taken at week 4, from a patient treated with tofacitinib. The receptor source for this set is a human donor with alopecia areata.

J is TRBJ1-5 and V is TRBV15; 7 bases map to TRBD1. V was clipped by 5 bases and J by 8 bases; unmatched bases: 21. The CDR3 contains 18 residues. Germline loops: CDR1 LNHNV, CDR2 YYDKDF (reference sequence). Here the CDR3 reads CATSPRSSYGQAQEPQHF. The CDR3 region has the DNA TGTGCCACCAGCCCAAGATCCTCATACGGACAGGCCCAGGAGCCCCAGCATTTT.

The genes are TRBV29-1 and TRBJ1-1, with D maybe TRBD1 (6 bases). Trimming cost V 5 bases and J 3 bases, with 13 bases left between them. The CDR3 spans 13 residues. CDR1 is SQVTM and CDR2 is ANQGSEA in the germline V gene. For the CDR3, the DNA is TGCAGCGTTACACACAGGGTGGACACTGAAGCTTTCTTT. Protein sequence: CSVTHRVDTEAFF.

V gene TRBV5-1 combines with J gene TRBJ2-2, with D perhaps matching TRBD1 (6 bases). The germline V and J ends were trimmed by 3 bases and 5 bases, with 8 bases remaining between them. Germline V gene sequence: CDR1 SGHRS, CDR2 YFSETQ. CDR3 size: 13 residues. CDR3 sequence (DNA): TGCGCCAGCAGCTACCAGGGGACCGGGGAGCTGTTTTTT. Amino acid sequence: CASSYQGTGELFF.

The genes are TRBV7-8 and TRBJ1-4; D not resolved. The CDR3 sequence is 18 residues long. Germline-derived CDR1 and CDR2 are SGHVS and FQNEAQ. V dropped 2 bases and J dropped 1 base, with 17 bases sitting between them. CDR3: CASSLRQRSPVTNEKLFF. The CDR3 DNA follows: TGTGCCAGCAGCTTACGTCAGCGGAGTCCGGTAACTAATGAAAAACTGTTTTTT.

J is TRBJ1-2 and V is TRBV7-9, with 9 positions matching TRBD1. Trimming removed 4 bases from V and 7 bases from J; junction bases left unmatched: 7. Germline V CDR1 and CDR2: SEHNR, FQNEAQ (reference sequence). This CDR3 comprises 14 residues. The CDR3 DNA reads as TGTGCCAGCAGCTCACCGGACAGGGGTAGTGGCTACACCTTC. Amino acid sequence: CASSSPDRGSGYTF.

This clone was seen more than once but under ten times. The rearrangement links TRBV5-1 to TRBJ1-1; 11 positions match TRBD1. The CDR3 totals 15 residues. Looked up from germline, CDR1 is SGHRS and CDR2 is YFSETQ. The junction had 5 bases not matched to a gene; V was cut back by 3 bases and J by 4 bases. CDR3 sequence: CASSSRTGGFTEAFF. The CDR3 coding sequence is TGCGCCAGCAGCTCCCGGACAGGGGGCTTCACTGAAGCTTTCTTT.

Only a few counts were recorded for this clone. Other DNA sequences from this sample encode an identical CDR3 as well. CDR3 sequence: CSVERRMNTEAFF. The CDR3 coding sequence is TGCAGCGTTGAAAGACGGATGAACACTGAAGCTTTCTTT. The chain joins TRBV29-1 to TRBJ1-1, with unresolved D. The CDR3 covers 13 residues. Trimming pared 2 bases from V and 0 bases from J, leaving 7 bases between. Germline-derived CDR1 and CDR2 are SQVTM and ANQGSEA.

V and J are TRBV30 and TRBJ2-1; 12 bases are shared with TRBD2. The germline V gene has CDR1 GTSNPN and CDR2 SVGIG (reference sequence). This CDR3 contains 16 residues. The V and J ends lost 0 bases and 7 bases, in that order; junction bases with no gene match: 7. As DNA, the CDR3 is TGTGCCTGGAGTGTGGGGAGACTAGCGGGGGAAAATGAGCAGTTCTTC. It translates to CAWSVGRLAGENEQFF. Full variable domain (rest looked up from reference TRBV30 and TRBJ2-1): SQTIHQWPATLVQPVGSPLSLECTVEGTSNPNLYWYRQAAGRGLQLLFYSVGIGQISSEVPQNLSASRPQDRQFILSSKKLLLSDSGFYLCAWSVGRLAGENEQFFGPGTRLTVL.

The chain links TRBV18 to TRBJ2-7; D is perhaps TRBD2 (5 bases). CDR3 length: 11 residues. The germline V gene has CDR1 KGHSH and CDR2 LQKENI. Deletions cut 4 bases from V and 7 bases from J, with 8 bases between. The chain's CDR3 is CASSQEGEQYF. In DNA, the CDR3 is TGTGCCAGCTCACAAGAGGGAGAGCAGTACTTC.

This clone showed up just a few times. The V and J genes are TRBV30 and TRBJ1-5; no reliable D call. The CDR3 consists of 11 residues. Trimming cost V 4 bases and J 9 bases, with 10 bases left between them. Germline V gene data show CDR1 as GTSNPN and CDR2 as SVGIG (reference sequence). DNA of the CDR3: TGTGCCTGGAATAAAGGAGGGCCCCAGCATTTT. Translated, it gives CAWNKGGPQHF.

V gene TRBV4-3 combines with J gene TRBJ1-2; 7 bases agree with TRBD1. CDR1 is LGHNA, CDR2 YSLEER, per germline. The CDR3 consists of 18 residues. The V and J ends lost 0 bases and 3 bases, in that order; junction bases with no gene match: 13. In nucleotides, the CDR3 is TGCGCCAGCAGCCAAGATGCTGGACAGGCGAACTCAGACTATGGCTACACCTTC. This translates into CASSQDAGQANSDYGYTF.

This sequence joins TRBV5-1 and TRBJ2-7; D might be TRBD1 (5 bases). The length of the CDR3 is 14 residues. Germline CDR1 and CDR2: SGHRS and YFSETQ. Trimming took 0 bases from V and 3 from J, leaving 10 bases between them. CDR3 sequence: CASSLVQGNYEQYF. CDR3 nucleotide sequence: TGCGCCAGCAGCTTGGTCCAGGGAAACTACGAGCAGTACTTC.

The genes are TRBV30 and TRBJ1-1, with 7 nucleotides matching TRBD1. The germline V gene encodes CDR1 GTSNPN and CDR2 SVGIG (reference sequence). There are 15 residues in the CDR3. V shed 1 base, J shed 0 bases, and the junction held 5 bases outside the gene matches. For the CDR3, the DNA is TGTGCCTGGAGTGGCATGGGACAGTTGAACACTGAAGCTTTCTTT. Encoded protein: CAWSGMGQLNTEAFF.

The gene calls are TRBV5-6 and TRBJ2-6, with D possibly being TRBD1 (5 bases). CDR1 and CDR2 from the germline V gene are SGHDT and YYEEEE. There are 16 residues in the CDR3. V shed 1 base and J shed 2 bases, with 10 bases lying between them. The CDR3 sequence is CASSLQRGTGANVLTF. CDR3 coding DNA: TGTGCCAGCAGCTTGCAAAGGGGCACTGGGGCCAACGTCCTGACTTTC.

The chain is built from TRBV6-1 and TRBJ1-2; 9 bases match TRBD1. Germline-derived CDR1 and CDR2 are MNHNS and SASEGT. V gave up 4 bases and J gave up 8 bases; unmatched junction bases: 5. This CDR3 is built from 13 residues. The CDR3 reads CASSGLTGGGYTF. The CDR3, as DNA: TGTGCCAGCAGTGGCCTCACAGGGGGCGGCTACACCTTC.

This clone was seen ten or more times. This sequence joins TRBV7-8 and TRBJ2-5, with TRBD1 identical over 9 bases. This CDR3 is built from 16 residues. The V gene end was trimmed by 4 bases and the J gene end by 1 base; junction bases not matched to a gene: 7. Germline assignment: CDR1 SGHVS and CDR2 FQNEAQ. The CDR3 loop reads CASSSRGTGFQETQYF. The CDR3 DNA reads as TGTGCCAGCAGCTCCCGTGGGACAGGGTTCCAAGAGACCCAGTACTTC.

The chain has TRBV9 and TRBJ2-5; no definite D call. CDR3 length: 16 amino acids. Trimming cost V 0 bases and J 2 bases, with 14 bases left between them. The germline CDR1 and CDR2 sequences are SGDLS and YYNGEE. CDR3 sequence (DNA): TGTGCCAGCAGCGTAGCGGCTACCCAGAGACAAGAGACCCAGTACTTC. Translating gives CASSVAATQRQETQYF.

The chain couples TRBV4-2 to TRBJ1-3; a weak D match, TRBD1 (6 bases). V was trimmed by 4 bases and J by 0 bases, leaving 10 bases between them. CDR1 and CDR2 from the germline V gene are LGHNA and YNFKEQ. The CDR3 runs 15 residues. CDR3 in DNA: TGTGCCAGCAGCCTAGGGGGGGGCTCTGGAAACACCATATATTTT. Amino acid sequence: CASSLGGGSGNTIYF.

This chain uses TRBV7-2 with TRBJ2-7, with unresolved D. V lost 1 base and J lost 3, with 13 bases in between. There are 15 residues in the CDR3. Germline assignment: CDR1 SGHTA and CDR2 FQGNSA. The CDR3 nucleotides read TGTGCCAGCAGCTTAGTTGACCGTTCAGGCTACGAGCAGTACTTC. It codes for CASSLVDRSGYEQYF.

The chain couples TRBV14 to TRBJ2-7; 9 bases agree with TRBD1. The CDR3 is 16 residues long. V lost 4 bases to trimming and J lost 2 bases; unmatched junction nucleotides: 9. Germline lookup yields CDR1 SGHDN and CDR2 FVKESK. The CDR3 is CASSLRPGQGTYEQYF. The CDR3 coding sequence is TGTGCCAGCAGCCTTAGACCGGGACAGGGAACCTACGAGCAGTACTTC.

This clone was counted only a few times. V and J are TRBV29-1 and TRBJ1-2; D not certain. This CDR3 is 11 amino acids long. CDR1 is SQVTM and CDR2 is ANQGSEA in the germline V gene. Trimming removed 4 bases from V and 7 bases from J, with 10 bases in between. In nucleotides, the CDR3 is TGCAGCGTTGTCTGGGTGTCTGGCTACACCTTC. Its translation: CSVVWVSGYTF.

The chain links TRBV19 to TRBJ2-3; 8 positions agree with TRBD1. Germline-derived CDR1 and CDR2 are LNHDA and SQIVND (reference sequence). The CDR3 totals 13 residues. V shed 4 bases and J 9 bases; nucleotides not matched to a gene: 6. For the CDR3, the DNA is TGTGCCAGTAGTACGGACAGGGCTTGGACGCAGTATTTT. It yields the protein CASSTDRAWTQYF.